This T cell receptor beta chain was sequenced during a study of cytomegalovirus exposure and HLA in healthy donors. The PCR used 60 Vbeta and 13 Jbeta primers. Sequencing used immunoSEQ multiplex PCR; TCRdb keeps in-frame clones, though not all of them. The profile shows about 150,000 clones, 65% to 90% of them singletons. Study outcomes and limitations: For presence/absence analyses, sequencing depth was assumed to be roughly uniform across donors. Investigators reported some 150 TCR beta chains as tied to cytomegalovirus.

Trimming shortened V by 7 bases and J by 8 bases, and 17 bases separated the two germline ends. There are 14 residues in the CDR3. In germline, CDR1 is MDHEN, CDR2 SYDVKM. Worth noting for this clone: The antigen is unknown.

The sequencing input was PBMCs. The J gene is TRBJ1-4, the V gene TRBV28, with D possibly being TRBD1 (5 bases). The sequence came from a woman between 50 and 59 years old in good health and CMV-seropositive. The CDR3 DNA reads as TGTGCCAGCACAAACGGGGGATCCTACGAAAAACTGTTTTTT. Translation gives CASTNGGSYEKLFF.